These T cell receptor beta chains were read from a single sample in a study of blood T cell repertoires in COVID-19. TCRdb keeps only in-frame clones here, not all; method: immunoSEQ multiplex PCR. Of about 160,000 clones detected, approximately 81% appear once; the ten largest clones hold about a sixth. Specimen: PBMCs or T cells enriched from blood (not recorded which). The receptor source for this set is a man aged 55 to 70 who had recovered from COVID-19. The CDR3 runs from the conserved cysteine through the conserved F or W. A D gene is named only where the DNA matches it firmly. Clone size is not always given. Where it is, it says once, few, many or a class for expanded clones.

TRBJ1-2 TRBD1 TRBV20-1 NA CRAQGAYGYTF TGCAGGGCACAGGGGGCCTATGGCTACACCTTC
TRBJ2-5 TRBD2 TRBV6-1 NA CASSEEGTRIGTQYF TGTGCCAGCAGTGAAGAAGGGACTAGGATCGGGACCCAGTACTTC
TRBJ2-5 NA TRBV27 NA CASTSGGGAQYF TGTGCCAGCACAAGCGGAGGGGGGGCCCAGTACTTC
TRBJ2-5 NA TRBV27 NA CASSLRWTDQETQYF TGTGCCAGCAGTTTAAGGTGGACAGACCAAGAGACCCAGTACTTC
TRBJ1-3 TRBD1 TRBV5-4 once CASSAQGPGNTIYF TGTGCCAGCAGCGCACAGGGGCCCGGAAACACCATATATTTT
TRBJ1-1 NA TRBV6-2/TRBV6-3 once CASSTGYTEAFF TGTGCCAGCAGTACAGGGTACACTGAAGCTTTCTTT
TRBJ1-2 NA TRBV27 NA CASSFRDYYGYTF TGTGCCAGCAGTTTCAGGGACTACTATGGCTACACCTTC
TRBJ1-1 NA TRBV9 once CASSFRRENTEAFF TGTGCCAGCAGTTTTAGGCGGGAGAACACTGAAGCTTTCTTT
TRBJ2-3 NA TRBV6-5 NA CASSPGLDTQYF TGTGCCAGCAGCCCCGGTTTAGATACGCAGTATTTT
TRBJ2-1 TRBD1 TRBV27 NA CASSIHPGTGAVEQFF TGTGCCAGCAGTATCCATCCCGGGACAGGGGCGGTTGAGCAGTTCTTC
TRBJ1-2 TRBD1 TRBV6-6 NA CASSYSLRQGYNGYTF TGTGCCAGCAGTTACTCGCTCAGACAGGGGTATAATGGCTACACCTTC
TRBJ1-1 NA TRBV5-1 NA CASSLDTGSTEAFF TGCGCCAGCAGCTTGGATACGGGGTCCACTGAAGCTTTCTTT
TRBJ2-7 NA TRBV2 NA CASSEARSYEQYF TGTGCCAGCAGTGAAGCGCGGTCCTACGAGCAGTACTTC
TRBJ2-7 TRBD1 TRBV7-9 NA CASSLGRTGEDYEQYF TGTGCCAGCAGCTTAGGTCGGACAGGGGAAGACTACGAGCAGTACTTC
TRBJ2-7 NA TRBV12-3/TRBV12-4 NA CASSLLNEQYF TGTGCCAGCAGTTTGTTAAACGAGCAGTACTTC
TRBJ1-4 NA TRBV28 NA CASRPGLNRGEKLFF TGTGCCAGCAGACCGGGACTCAATCGCGGTGAAAAACTGTTTTTT
TRBJ1-2 TRBD1 TRBV9 NA CASSPSGSGGSGYGYTF TGTGCCAGCAGCCCCTCCGGATCAGGGGGCTCGGGCTATGGCTACACCTTC
TRBJ2-2 TRBD2 TRBV7-7 NA CASSPSGLAGGTRELFF TGTGCTAGCAGCCCCAGTGGACTAGCGGGAGGGACCAGGGAGCTGTTTTTT
TRBJ2-1 NA TRBV7-3 once CASSLDWGDEQFF TGTGCCAGCAGCTTAGACTGGGGCGATGAGCAGTTCTTC
TRBJ2-2 NA TRBV24-1 few CATRSGQGGNTGELFF TGTGCCACCAGATCAGGCCAGGGGGGGAACACCGGGGAGCTGTTTTTT
TRBJ1-2 NA TRBV10-3 few CAISGEAAKHGYTF TGTGCCATCAGTGGAGAGGCGGCGAAACATGGCTACACCTTC
TRBJ2-5 NA TRBV20-1 NA CTSSVQETQYF TGCACCTCCAGCGTCCAAGAGACCCAGTACTTC
TRBJ1-2 NA TRBV9 NA CASTPDRGSSYGYTF TGTGCCAGCACCCCCGATAGGGGTTCGAGCTATGGCTACACCTTC
TRBJ2-1 TRBD1 TRBV7-2 NA CASSLAGTGGLNEQFF TGTGCCAGCAGCTTAGCCGGGACAGGGGGCCTAAATGAGCAGTTCTTC
TRBJ2-1 NA TRBV6-4 NA CASSESGRFYNEQFF TGTGCCAGCAGTGAGAGCGGAAGATTTTACAATGAGCAGTTCTTC
TRBJ2-1 NA TRBV10-1 NA CASRARGSSYNEQFF TGCGCCAGCAGGGCCAGAGGGAGCTCCTACAATGAGCAGTTCTTC
TRBJ2-2 TRBD1 TRBV29-1 NA CSVEVPDRGNTGELFF TGCAGCGTTGAGGTCCCGGACAGGGGAAACACCGGGGAGCTGTTTTTT
TRBJ2-3 TRBD1 TRBV7-6 NA CSTGTGNTDTQYF TGTTCCACGGGGACAGGGAACACAGATACGCAGTATTTT
TRBJ2-2 NA TRBV7-3 NA CASSLEIGRTGELFF TGTGCCAGCAGCTTAGAGATAGGGAGAACCGGGGAGCTGTTTTTT
TRBJ2-7 NA TRBV3-1/TRBV3-2 NA CASSQVYRGSYEQYF TGTGCCAGCAGCCAAGTATATCGGGGCTCCTACGAGCAGTACTTC
TRBJ2-3 NA TRBV2 NA CASTVAESDTQYF TGTGCCAGCACGGTCGCGGAGTCAGATACGCAGTATTTT
TRBJ1-5 TRBD1 TRBV5-5 NA CASSFGTGSQPQHF TGTGCCAGCAGCTTTGGGACAGGTTCCCAGCCCCAGCATTTT
TRBJ2-5 TRBD1 TRBV30 NA CAWIQTGRETQYF TGTGCCTGGATCCAGACAGGGAGAGAGACCCAGTACTTC
TRBJ1-5 NA TRBV29-1 NA CSVGDTNQPQHF TGCAGCGTGGGGGACACAAATCAGCCCCAGCATTTT
TRBJ2-3 NA TRBV30 NA CAWRDWLTDTQYF TGTGCCTGGAGGGACTGGCTCACAGATACGCAGTATTTT
TRBJ1-2 NA TRBV5-1 NA CASSRTAGLNYGYTF TGCGCCAGCAGTAGGACAGCTGGGCTTAACTATGGCTACACCTTC
TRBJ2-7 NA TRBV18 once CASSPNQGLMNEQYF TGTGCCAGCTCACCAAATCAGGGACTTATGAACGAGCAGTACTTC
TRBJ2-1 TRBD2 TRBV28 NA CASSSSSGEQFF TGTGCCAGCAGTAGTTCTAGCGGAGAGCAGTTCTTC
TRBJ2-1 NA TRBV6-5 NA CASSIHPEQFF TGTGCCAGCAGTATCCATCCCGAGCAGTTCTTC
TRBJ2-5 TRBD2 TRBV7-2 NA CASSPGGFVPETQYF TGTGCCAGCAGCCCGGGAGGCTTTGTTCCGGAGACCCAGTACTTC
TRBJ2-7 NA TRBV27 NA CASSLRRGRVEQYF TGTGCCAGCAGTTTGCGGCGGGGCCGAGTGGAGCAGTACTTC
TRBJ2-1 TRBD1 TRBV28 NA CASSQTGVSYNEQFF TGTGCCAGCAGTCAAACAGGGGTTTCCTACAATGAGCAGTTCTTC
TRBJ1-1 NA TRBV7-2 NA CASSLKAIQMNTEAFF TGTGCCAGCAGCTTAAAAGCAATCCAAATGAACACTGAAGCTTTCTTT
TRBJ2-5 NA TRBV5-1 NA CASSSVGAETQYF TGCGCCAGCAGCTCTGTTGGGGCTGAGACCCAGTACTTC
TRBJ1-5 NA TRBV27 NA CASSMIGVNQPQHF TGTGCCAGCAGTATGATAGGGGTCAATCAGCCCCAGCATTTT
TRBJ1-6 NA TRBV6-5 few CASRIRENNSPLHF TGTGCCAGCAGGATCCGGGAGAACAATTCACCCCTCCACTTT
TRBJ1-1 NA TRBV28 NA CASNSRGSEAFF TGTGCCAGCAACAGCCGTGGGTCTGAAGCTTTCTTT
TRBJ1-2 NA TRBV29-1 NA CSVISPGVEYGYTF TGCAGCGTAATCAGTCCCGGAGTTGAGTATGGCTACACCTTC
TRBJ2-3 NA TRBV3-1/TRBV3-2 NA CASSLKLDTQYF TGTGCCAGCAGCCTAAAGCTAGATACGCAGTATTTT
TRBJ2-7 TRBD2 TRBV7-2 NA CASSLEAGSSYEQYF TGTGCCAGCAGCTTAGAAGCGGGGAGCTCCTACGAGCAGTACTTC
TRBJ2-1 TRBD2 TRBV9 NA CASSVVASGRTVNEQFF TGTGCCAGCAGCGTAGTGGCTAGCGGGAGAACGGTCAATGAGCAGTTCTTC
TRBJ2-3 TRBD1 TRBV2 few CASSVDRSSTDTQYF TGTGCCAGCAGTGTGGACAGGAGTAGCACAGATACGCAGTATTTT
TRBJ1-2 TRBD1 TRBV10-3 NA CAIFRTGQSYTF TGTGCCATCTTCCGGACAGGGCAGAGCTACACCTTC
TRBJ1-5 NA TRBV28 NA CASSSGDHSNQPQHF TGTGCCAGCAGTTCCGGAGATCATAGCAATCAGCCCCAGCATTTT
TRBJ2-1 TRBD1 TRBV24-1 NA CATSGDRGVYNEQFF TGTGCCACCAGTGGTGACAGGGGGGTATACAATGAGCAGTTCTTC
TRBJ2-2 NA TRBV5-1 NA CASSLVGLPAGELFF TGCGCCAGCAGCTTGGTGGGACTTCCGGCTGGGGAGCTGTTTTTT
TRBJ2-7 TRBD1 TRBV7-9 once CASSRELGTGYYEQYF TGTGCCAGCAGCCGAGAACTAGGGACAGGGTACTACGAGCAGTACTTC
TRBJ2-7 NA TRBV28 few CASSLRSGTLSYEQYF TGTGCCAGCAGTTTAAGATCCGGGACACTTTCCTACGAGCAGTACTTC